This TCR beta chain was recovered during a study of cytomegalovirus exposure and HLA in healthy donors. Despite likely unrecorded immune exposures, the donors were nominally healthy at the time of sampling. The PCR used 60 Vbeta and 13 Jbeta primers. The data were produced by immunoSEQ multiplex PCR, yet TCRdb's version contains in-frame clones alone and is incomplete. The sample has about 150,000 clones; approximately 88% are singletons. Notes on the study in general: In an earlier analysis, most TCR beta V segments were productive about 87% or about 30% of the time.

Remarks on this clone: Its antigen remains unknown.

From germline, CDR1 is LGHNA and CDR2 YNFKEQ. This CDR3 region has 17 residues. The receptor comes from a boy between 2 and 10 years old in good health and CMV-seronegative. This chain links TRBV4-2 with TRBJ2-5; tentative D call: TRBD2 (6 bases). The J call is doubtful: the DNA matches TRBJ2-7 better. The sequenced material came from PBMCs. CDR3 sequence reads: CASSLGNGGGWSYEQYF. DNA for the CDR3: TGTGCCAGCAGCCTAGGCAACGGTGGGGGGTGGTCCTACGAGCAGTACTTC.